Detailed here is one TCR beta chain. Its antigen is not identified. The CDR3 sequence is 14 residues long. CDR1 and CDR2 from the germline V gene are SGHTA and FQGNSA. V was cut by 1 base and J by 4 bases, with 10 bases left in between. This record belongs to a study of OX40 agonist ivuxolimab in advanced cancers. The assay was immunoSEQ multiplex PCR, and TCRdb's table has in-frame clones only and misses some. The sample includes tens of thousands of clones, roughly 88% of them seen just once. Study observations and caveats: Researchers did not establish what antigens the expanded peripheral T cells target.

Sequenced material: CD4+ or CD8+ T cells sorted from blood, taken in a trial of the OX40 agonist ivuxolimab. The TCR comes from an adult with an advanced solid tumor such as melanoma, head and neck, liver or kidney cancer. The chain links TRBV7-2 to TRBJ1-2; D remains unclear. In nucleotides, the CDR3 is TGTGCCAGCAGCTTAGGACCGTTCAGCTATGGCTACACCTTC. Translation gives CASSLGPFSYGYTF.